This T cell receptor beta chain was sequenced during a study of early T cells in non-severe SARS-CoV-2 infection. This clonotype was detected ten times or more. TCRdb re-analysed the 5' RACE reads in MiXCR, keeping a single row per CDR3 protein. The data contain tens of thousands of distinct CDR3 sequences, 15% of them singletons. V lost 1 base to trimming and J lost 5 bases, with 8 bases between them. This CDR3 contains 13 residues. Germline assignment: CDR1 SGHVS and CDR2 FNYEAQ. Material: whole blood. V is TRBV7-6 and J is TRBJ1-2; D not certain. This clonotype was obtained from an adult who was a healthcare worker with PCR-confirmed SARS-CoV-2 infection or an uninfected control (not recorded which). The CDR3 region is CASSLGGYYGYTF. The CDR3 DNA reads TGTGCCAGCAGCTTAGGAGGCTATTATGGCTACACCTTC. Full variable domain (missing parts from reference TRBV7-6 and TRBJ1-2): GAGVSQSPRYKVTKRGQDVALRCDPISGHVSLYWYRQALGQGPEFLTYFNYEAQQDKSGLPNDRFSAERPEGSISTLTIQRTEQRDSAMYRCASSLGGYYGYTFGSGTRLTVV.